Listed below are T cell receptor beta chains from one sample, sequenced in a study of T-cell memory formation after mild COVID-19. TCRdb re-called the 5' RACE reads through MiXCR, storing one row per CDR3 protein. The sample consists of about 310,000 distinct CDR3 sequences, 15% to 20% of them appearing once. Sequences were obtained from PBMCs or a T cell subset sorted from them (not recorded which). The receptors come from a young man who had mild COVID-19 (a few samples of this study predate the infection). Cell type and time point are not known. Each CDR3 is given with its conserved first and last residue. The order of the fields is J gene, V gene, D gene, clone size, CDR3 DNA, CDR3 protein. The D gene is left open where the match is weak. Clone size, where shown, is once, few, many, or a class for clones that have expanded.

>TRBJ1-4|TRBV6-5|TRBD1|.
TGTGCCAGCAGAAGGTCCGGGACAGGGTATGAAAAACTGTTTTTT
CASRRSGTGYEKLFF
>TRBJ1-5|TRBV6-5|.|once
TGTGCCAGCAGCAGCGGGACGGCGGGAGGGCCCCAGCATTTT
CASSSGTAGGPQHF
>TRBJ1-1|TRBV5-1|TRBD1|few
TGCGCCAGCAAGTATCCGGGACAGGGGGAGAACACTGAAGCTTTCTTT
CASKYPGQGENTEAFF
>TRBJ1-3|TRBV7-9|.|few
TGTGCCAGCAGCTTTGAGTTTATCTCTGGAAACACCATATATTTT
CASSFEFISGNTIYF
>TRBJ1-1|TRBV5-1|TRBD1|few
TGCGCCAGCAGCTGGAATACAGGGGCTGACACTGAAGCTTTCTTT
CASSWNTGADTEAFF
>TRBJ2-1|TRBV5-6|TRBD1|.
TGTGCCAGCACCTCGAGCCGAGGACAGGGGTACAATGAGCAGTCCTTC
CASTSSRGQGYNEQSF
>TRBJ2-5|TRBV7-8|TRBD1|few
TGTGCCAGCAGCCCTGGACAGGACTGGGACCAAGAGACCCAGTACTTC
CASSPGQDWDQETQYF
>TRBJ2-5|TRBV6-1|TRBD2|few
TGTGCCAGCAGTTGGACTAGCGGGGGCCTTGGGGAGACCCAGTACTTC
CASSWTSGGLGETQYF
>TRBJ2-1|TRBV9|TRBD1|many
TGTGCCAGCAGCGTAAGACCGGGACAGTATGAGCAGTTCTTC
CASSVRPGQYEQFF
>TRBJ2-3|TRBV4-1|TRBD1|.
TGCGCCAGCAGCGGGGACAGGGGGCCTGTAGATACGCAGTATTTT
CASSGDRGPVDTQYF
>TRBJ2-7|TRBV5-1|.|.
TGCGCCAGCAGCTTGGACTGGGCCTACGAGCAGTACTTC
CASSLDWAYEQYF
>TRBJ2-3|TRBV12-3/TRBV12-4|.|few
TGTGCCAGCAGTTTTTTGGCGGGGGCCCTACCAGGCACAGATACGCAGTATTTT
CASSFLAGALPGTDTQYF
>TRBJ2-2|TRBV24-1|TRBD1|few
TGTGCCACCAGTGATGTCTCCGGGACAGGGATCACCGGGGAGCTGTTTTTT
CATSDVSGTGITGELFF
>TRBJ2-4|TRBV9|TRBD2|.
TGTGCCAGCAGCGCCCAACCGGGACTAGCGGGGGCCCGGCCGTACTTC
CASSAQPGLAGARPYF
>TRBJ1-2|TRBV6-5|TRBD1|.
TGTGCCAGCAGGACAGGGTTCCGAGATGGCTACACCTTC
CASRTGFRDGYTF
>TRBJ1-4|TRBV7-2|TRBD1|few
TGTGCCAGCAGCTACGGAGGGGGCGGTGAAAAACTGTTTTTT
CASSYGGGGEKLFF
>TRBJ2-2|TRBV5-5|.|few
TGTGCCAGCAGCACGGGACAGAACACCGGGGAGCTGTTTTTT
CASSTGQNTGELFF
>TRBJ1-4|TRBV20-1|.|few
TGCAGTGCTACCAGCGATACTGAAAAACTGTTTTTT
CSATSDTEKLFF
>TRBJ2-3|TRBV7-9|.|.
TGTGCCAGCAGCAAGGGACGGCAGACAGATACGCAGTATTTT
CASSKGRQTDTQYF
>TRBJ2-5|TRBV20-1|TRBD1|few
TGCAGTGCTCCCGACAGGGGCACTCAAGAGACCCAGTACTTC
CSAPDRGTQETQYF
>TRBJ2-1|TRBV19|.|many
TGTGCCAGTAGTGTCGGGACACTACTTACGCAGTTCTTC
CASSVGTLLTQFF
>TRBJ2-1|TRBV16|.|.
TGTGCCAGCAGCCAATTTCAGCAGCAGTTCTTC
CASSQFQQQFF